A selection of T cell receptor beta chains follows, all from one sample in a study of control samples from healthy donors and cancer patients. Some clones are missing from TCRdb's copy, which holds only in-frame ones; the method was immunoSEQ multiplex PCR. The sample lists about 190,000 clones; around 93% were seen once. The sequenced sample consisted of blood. The receptors come from a man aged 25-40 years in good health. CDR3s leave out the opening cysteine and the closing phenylalanine or tryptophan.

j_call cdr3_length v_call cdr3_aa
TRBJ2-7 13 TRBV25-1 ASSKAGTPTYEQY
TRBJ2-3 14 TRBV9 ASSVEGVPSTDTQY
TRBJ1-6 15 TRBV5-1 ASSLRQGGFRNSPLH
TRBJ2-1 10 TRBV9 ASSKQEGGQF
TRBJ1-3 13 TRBV18 ASSSQQPSGNTIY
TRBJ1-6 16 TRBV4-2 ASSQDLRTGKYNSPLH
TRBJ2-3 15 TRBV4-1 ASSQVPAGLTPDTQY
TRBJ1-1 13 TRBV27 ASSSPTGLGTEAF
TRBJ1-5 11 TRBV6-4 ASSEQAGQPQH
TRBJ2-7 14 TRBV5-4 ASSLEPGRETYEQY
TRBJ1-1 14 TRBV4-1 ASSPIGQGMYTEAF
TRBJ1-2 11 TRBV5-1 ASSLGGDYGYT
TRBJ1-4 14 TRBV13 ASSLGGTGHNEKLF
TRBJ1-2 12 TRBV30 AWSVNWMGYGYT
TRBJ1-1 14 TRBV25-1 ASSDPSGDMNTEAF
TRBJ1-4 14 TRBV11-2 ASSLGGPGIREKLF
TRBJ2-1 10 TRBV29-1 SASTGQAEQF
TRBJ1-5 15 TRBV7-9 ASSLGQGGVGNQPQH
TRBJ1-5 14 TRBV7-8 ASSPGTNPSRSPQH
TRBJ1-6 12 TRBV6-2/TRBV6-3 ASSYRQGGSPLH
TRBJ1-2 13 TRBV7-3 ASSLTWGSQNGYT
TRBJ1-1 14 TRBV4-1 ASSQESGSWVTEAF
TRBJ1-2 11 TRBV6-5 ASSYSAGSGYT
TRBJ1-2 11 TRBV5-6 ASSRQEHYGYT
TRBJ2-1 11 TRBV5-6 ASSRQEMAEQF
TRBJ2-7 13 TRBV6-5 ASSPRTGGAYEQY
TRBJ1-5 16 TRBV21-1 ASSKTVQDRGGNQPQH
TRBJ2-5 11 TRBV28 ASSSTDQETQY
TRBJ2-1 14 TRBV3-1/TRBV3-2 ASSPLLAGGLNEQF
TRBJ2-3 15 TRBV24-1 ATSDRSSGGAGDTQY
TRBJ1-2 12 TRBV27 ASREAGSNYGYT
TRBJ2-7 14 TRBV27 ASSLWPSGGADEQY
TRBJ2-7 12 TRBV6-1 ASSEALRGGAEY
TRBJ1-4 12 TRBV18 ASSPGSWDEKLF
TRBJ1-3 15 TRBV21-1 ASSKSRTGGSGNTIY
TRBJ2-6 12 TRBV5-1 ASSLDAGANVLT
TRBJ2-2 14 TRBV2 ASIPGTSVSTGELF
TRBJ1-5 13 TRBV7-9 ASSPWTGDHQPQH
TRBJ1-2 13 TRBV7-2 ASSLGTGTSGGYT
TRBJ1-5 13 TRBV6-2/TRBV6-3 ASSETGGGNQPQH
TRBJ2-2 13 TRBV6-4 ASSDTDQGFGELF
TRBJ2-1 13 TRBV6-1 ASSDGGAGYNEQF
TRBJ2-6 14 TRBV3-1/TRBV3-2 ASSQDLGSGANVLT
TRBJ2-1 13 TRBV10-3 AISESGGGNNEQF
TRBJ2-3 15 TRBV19 ASTTSGGTTSTDTQY
TRBJ2-5 13 TRBV10-1 ASSPGQGHQETQY